A selection of T cell receptor beta chains follows, all from one sample in a study of T-cell reconstitution after alpha-beta-depleted transplantation in children. TCRdb analysed the PCR reads with MiXCR anew, one entry per CDR3 protein. The table shows some 500,000 distinct CDR3 sequences, with 18% occurring only once. Sequencing used PBMCs from the stem cell graft donor, obtained from the stem cell graft. Receptor source: a human donor who donated a stem cell graft to a child with acute lymphoblastic leukemia. CDR3s leave out the opening cysteine and the closing phenylalanine or tryptophan. Each record gives: V gene, J gene, CDR3 length, CDR3 protein.

TRBV5-5	TRBJ2-3	16	ASSLRLAGGGGTDTQY
TRBV11-2	TRBJ2-4	18	ASSLQRGLAGGGPKNIQY
TRBV30	TRBJ2-3	12	AYVSGKSTDTQY
TRBV4-2	TRBJ2-3	16	ASSQDNGLAGARRAQY
TRBV27	TRBJ2-5	12	ARLTSGYQETQY
TRBV2	TRBJ2-3	13	ASSYRQGLTDTQY
TRBV27	TRBJ1-1	11	ASQRGVVTEAF
TRBV27	TRBJ1-5	12	ASSWDSPNQPQH
TRBV12-3/TRBV12-4	TRBJ2-5	13	ASSPPPRVQETQY
TRBV7-2	TRBJ2-7	12	ASSRWTGLDEQY
TRBV5-1	TRBJ2-1	13	ASSARQGWYNEQF
TRBV20-1	TRBJ2-1	11	SARSRNYNEQF
TRBV19	TRBJ2-5	13	ASSMGTRSQETQY
TRBV20-1	TRBJ2-3	9	SAYPLVAQY
TRBV12-3/TRBV12-4	TRBJ2-7	13	ASSLDATGWYEQY
TRBV6-5	TRBJ1-1	13	ASSSLTGLNTEAF
TRBV7-8	TRBJ1-2	11	ASSPLGAYGYT
TRBV12-3/TRBV12-4	TRBJ2-7	16	ASRAGSQNDYKPYEQY
TRBV19	TRBJ2-1	9	ASYEGNEQF
TRBV20-1	TRBJ2-3	18	SARDRTDRGVLSSSDTQY
TRBV3-1	TRBJ2-6	17	ASSQETAEAPLGANVLT
TRBV6-5	TRBJ2-1	14	ASSSPSAPPYNEQF
TRBV24-1	TRBJ2-1	19	AASDLRPTRHPGSSYNEQF
TRBV20-1	TRBJ2-3	14	SASPYLSGSTDTQY
TRBV20-1	TRBJ1-5	14	SARDGGGYSNQPQH
TRBV28	TRBJ2-7	14	ASSLLGNPSGYEQY
TRBV10-3	TRBJ1-1	14	AISEQIAEGKTEAF
TRBV7-6	TRBJ2-3	13	ASSPGTSSADTQY
TRBV7-9	TRBJ2-2	14	ASSPRTSGSAGELF
TRBV3-1	TRBJ2-7	15	ASSQGLAGEGTYEQY
TRBV29-1	TRBJ2-2	9	SVVWSGELF
TRBV7-3	TRBJ1-1	13	ASSLTGGGGTEAF
TRBV5-1	TRBJ2-5	14	ASSLDLTSGGETQY
TRBV27	TRBJ2-5	16	ASSLSGSGSGSGETQY
TRBV5-6	TRBJ2-7	13	ASSSSGTGPYEQY
TRBV11-2	TRBJ2-1	12	ASSLSQGANEQF
TRBV5-1	TRBJ2-1	12	ASSLTSTYNEQF
TRBV29-1	TRBJ2-1	9	SSVLYNEQF
TRBV5-5	TRBJ2-1	14	ASSFRLAGEFYEQF
TRBV4-1	TRBJ2-1	13	ASTYGRELAGEQF
TRBV7-9	TRBJ1-2	13	ASTLSPDRGYGYT
TRBV20-1	TRBJ1-3	12	SARVTGTGNTIY
TRBV7-9	TRBJ2-7	14	ASSPPTGSRSYEQY
TRBV20-1	TRBJ2-3	12	SARERRGADTQY